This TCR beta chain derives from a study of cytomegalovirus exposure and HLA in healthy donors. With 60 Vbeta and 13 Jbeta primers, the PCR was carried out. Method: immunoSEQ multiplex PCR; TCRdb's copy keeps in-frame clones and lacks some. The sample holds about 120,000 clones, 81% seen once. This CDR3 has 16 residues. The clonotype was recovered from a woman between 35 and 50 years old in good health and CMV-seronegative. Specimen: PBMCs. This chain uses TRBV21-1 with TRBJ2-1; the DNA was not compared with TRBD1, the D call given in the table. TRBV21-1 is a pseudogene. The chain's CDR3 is CASSKGGGRGRNEQFF. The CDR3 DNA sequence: TGTGCCAGCAGCAAAGGGGGGGGCAGGGGGCGGAATGAGCAGTTCTTC.